The present entry profiles one T cell receptor (beta chain) with its context. This sample is drawn from a study of blood T cell repertoires in COVID-19. Sequenced by immunoSEQ multiplex PCR; TCRdb stores in-frame clones only, minus some. The repertoire holds fewer than 200,000 clones, with around 87% as singletons. Sequenced input: peripheral blood. This receptor was identified in a man aged 35 to 55 with active or convalescent COVID-19.

CDR3 coding DNA: TGTGCCAGCAGCCAGAACGCGGGGGGCTCCTACAATGAGCAGTTCTTC. Translated, it gives CASSQNAGGSYNEQFF. V and J are TRBV5-4 and TRBJ2-1; 8 positions agree with TRBD2. Germline V lookup: CDR1 SGHNT, CDR2 YYREEE (reference sequence). The V and J ends lost 4 bases and 0 bases, in that order; junction bases with no gene match: 6. This CDR3 region has 16 residues.